The clone carrying this T cell receptor (beta chain) was detected only a few times. What it binds is not known. The data were produced by immunoSEQ multiplex PCR, yet TCRdb's version contains in-frame clones alone and is incomplete. The sample has roughly 40,000 clones; around 85% are singletons. This entry comes from a study of a mutant IDH1 vaccine in newly diagnosed glioma. Study in general: Treated patients comprised 62.5% males and about 38% females, mean age approximately 42 years.

Study-wide points: The vaccine induced immune responses, and these occurred in about 95% of patients.

Deletions cut 3 bases from V and 2 bases from J, with 4 bases between. This CDR3 comprises 12 residues. The germline gives CDR1 SGDLS, CDR2 YYNGEE. Time point in this sample: week 5, during vaccination. Every single dose of the vaccine, 300 ug of mutant IDH1 20-mer peptide, came with topical imiquimod. The sequencing here drew on PBMCs, taken from a glioma patient whose treatment included an IDH1 peptide vaccine. V and J are TRBV9 and TRBJ2-3; D ambiguous. This TCR came from a man aged 35 to 55 with glioma. The CDR3 here is CASSENTDTQYF. The CDR3 DNA sequence: TGTGCCAGCAGCGAAAACACAGATACGCAGTATTTT.